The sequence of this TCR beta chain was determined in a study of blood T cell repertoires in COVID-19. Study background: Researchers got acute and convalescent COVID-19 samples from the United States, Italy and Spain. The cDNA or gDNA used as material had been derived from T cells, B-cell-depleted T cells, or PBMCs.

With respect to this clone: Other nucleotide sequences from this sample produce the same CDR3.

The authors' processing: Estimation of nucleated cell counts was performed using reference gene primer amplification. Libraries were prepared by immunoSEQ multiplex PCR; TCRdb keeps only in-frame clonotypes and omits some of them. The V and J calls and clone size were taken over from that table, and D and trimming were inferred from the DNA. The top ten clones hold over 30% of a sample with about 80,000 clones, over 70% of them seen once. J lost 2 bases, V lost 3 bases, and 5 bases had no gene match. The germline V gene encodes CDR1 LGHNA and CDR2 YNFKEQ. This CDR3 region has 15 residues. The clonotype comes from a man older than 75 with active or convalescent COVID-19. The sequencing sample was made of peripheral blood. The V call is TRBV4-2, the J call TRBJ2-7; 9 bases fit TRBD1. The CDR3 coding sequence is TGTGCCAGCAGCCAGGACCGGGACAGGGCCTACGAGCAGTACTTC. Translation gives CASSQDRDRAYEQYF.